The entry below describes one T cell receptor (beta chain). The antigen is not known. The data stem from a study of a mutant IDH1 vaccine in newly diagnosed glioma. Whole-study context: The first vaccination came 4-6 weeks after radiotherapy alone, or with temozolomide cycles. Patients previously underwent radiotherapy, temozolomide, or both, and most underwent both.

Study-wide points: The vaccine induced immune responses, and these occurred in around 93% of patients.

Time point defined: week 23, last vaccination. The content of each vaccine dose was 300 ug of mutant IDH1 20-mer peptide, and topical imiquimod accompanied it. The astrocytomas were IDH1-mutant, ATRX-negative, and WHO grade 3 or 4. Sequencing used immunoSEQ multiplex PCR; TCRdb keeps in-frame clones, though not all of them. Of approximately 43,000 clones in the sample, around 79% were seen once. The TCR comes from a woman aged 40 to 50 with glioma. Some clones in this sample may be carry-over from other donors' samples. Sequences were derived from PBMCs, sampled from a glioma patient whose treatment included an IDH1 peptide vaccine.

The DNA for the CDR3 is TGTGCCAGCAGCAGTTCAGGGTTCCGCCAAAACATTCAGTACTTC. As protein: CASSSSGFRQNIQYF. The chain uses TRBV9 and TRBJ2-4, with D tentatively TRBD1 (5 bases). CDR3 size: 15 residues. CDR1 is SGDLS, CDR2 YYNGEE, per germline. V lost 4 bases and J 5 bases, leaving 16 bases between the germline ends.